The 23 T cell receptor beta chains presented below share a single source sample, sequenced in a study of patients and donors after allogeneic stem cell transplantation. Each CDR3 protein gets one entry after TCRdb re-called the RT-PCR reads with MiXCR. The sample includes tens of thousands of distinct CDR3 sequences, less than 5% of them seen just once. Sequencing was carried out using blood, either unsorted or a sorted T cell fraction (not recorded which). The receptors shown here come from a human donor who was either an allogeneic HSCT recipient or a stem cell or donor lymphocyte infusion donor (not recorded which). It is not recorded whose cells these are; they may come from a transplant donor.

This clonotype was detected ten times or more. The chain has TRBV7-8 and TRBJ1-1; D is perhaps TRBD1 (5 bases). The CDR3 has 15 amino acids. V dropped 5 bases and J dropped 4 bases, with 17 bases sitting between them. Germline values: CDR1 SGHVS, CDR2 FQNEAQ. The CDR3 here is CASSPMGVLATEAFF. The CDR3 DNA reads TGTGCCAGCAGCCCTATGGGGGTCTTAGCCACTGAAGCTTTCTTT.

This clonotype came up many times. The chain employs TRBV7-9 and TRBJ2-7; D not resolved. V lost 2 bases, J lost 2 bases, and 10 bases lay in between. CDR3 length: 14 amino acids. The germline V gene has CDR1 SEHNR and CDR2 FQNEAQ (reference sequence). CDR3 protein: CASSLKAGTYEQYF. The CDR3 DNA sequence: TGTGCCAGCAGCTTAAAGGCAGGAACCTACGAGCAGTACTTC.

This clonotype was seen many times. This rearrangement joins TRBV5-1 to TRBJ2-1, with a possible D match to TRBD1 (5 bases). The CDR3 sequence is 15 residues long. V dropped 4 bases and J dropped 6 bases, with 17 bases sitting between them. Germline V gene sequence: CDR1 SGHRS, CDR2 YFSETQ. The CDR3 bases are TGCGCCAGCAGCCTTATCGACAGCCTCTCCAATGAGCAGTTCTTC. Protein sequence: CASSLIDSLSNEQFF. Filled out from reference TRBV5-1 and TRBJ2-1, the complete variable domain reads KAGVTQTPRYLIKTRGQQVTLSCSPISGHRSVSWYQQTPGQGLQFLFEYFSETQRNKGNFPGRFSGRQFSNSRSEMNVSTLELGDSALYLCASSLIDSLSNEQFFGPGTRLTVL.

This clonotype appeared many times. The CDR3 is CASSLGQYGAEAFF. CDR3 DNA: TGTGCCAGCAGCTTGGGACAATATGGGGCTGAAGCTTTCTTT. The chain employs TRBV5-4 and TRBJ1-1; D is uncertain. The CDR3 runs to 14 residues. Germline CDR1 is SGHNT and CDR2 is YYREEE (reference sequence). Trimming removed 0 bases from V and 6 bases from J, with 12 bases in between. Together with reference TRBV5-4 and TRBJ1-1, the CDR3 gives the full variable domain: ETGVTQSPTHLIKTRGQQVTLRCSSQSGHNTVSWYQQALGQGPQFIFQYYREEENGRGNFPPRFSGLQFPNYSSELNVNALELDDSALYLCASSLGQYGAEAFFGQGTRLTVV.

There are many counts of this clonotype. V usage is TRBV11-2 and J usage is TRBJ1-2, with 8 bases aligning to TRBD1. The CDR3 has 15 amino acids. Germline V gene data show CDR1 as SGHAT and CDR2 as FQNNGV. V trimming: 2 bases; J trimming: 4 bases; junction bases outside the gene matches: 6. CDR3 in amino acids: CASSLTLQGGYGYTF. Here the CDR3 DNA reads TGTGCCAGCAGCTTAACTCTACAGGGGGGCTATGGCTACACCTTC.

This clonotype occurred many times. The genes are TRBV6-1 and TRBJ2-1; no clear D gene. CDR1 is MNHNS, CDR2 SASEGT, per germline. The V end lost 6 bases, the J end lost 4 bases, and 13 bases lay between the germline ends. This CDR3 spans 14 amino acids. CDR3 DNA sequence: TGTGCCAGCAGCTTTCAACAAGATTACAATGAGCAGTTCTTC. Protein product: CASSFQQDYNEQFF.

This clonotype was detected ten times or more. The chain uses TRBV5-1 and TRBJ1-1, with D maybe TRBD1 (5 bases). V was trimmed by 3 bases and J by 4 bases, leaving 10 bases between them. The CDR3 contains 13 residues. From germline, CDR1 is SGHRS and CDR2 YFSETQ. The CDR3 DNA sequence: TGCGCCAGCAGCTGGGGCGGGAGCACTGAAGCTTTCTTT. This codes for CASSWGGSTEAFF.

The table lists this clonotype with many counts. The V gene is TRBV2, the J gene TRBJ1-1; D is uncertain. The ends were cut back, 5 bases at V and 10 bases at J, with 11 bases in the middle. CDR3 length: 11 residues. Germline V gene lookup returns CDR1 SNHLY and CDR2 FYNNEI. In DNA, the CDR3 is TGTGCCAGCAGTCCTCGGGAGGGAGCTTTCTTT. Its translation is CASSPREGAFF.

This clonotype was counted ten times or more. This rearrangement joins TRBV2 to TRBJ1-3; D perhaps matches TRBD1 (6 bases). The CDR3 totals 15 residues. Trimming shortened V by 3 bases and J by 0 bases, and 9 bases separated the two germline ends. The germline V gene encodes CDR1 SNHLY and CDR2 FYNNEI. CDR3 sequence reads: CASSDWTASGNTIYF. In DNA, the CDR3 is TGTGCCAGCAGTGATTGGACAGCCTCTGGAAACACCATATATTTT.

This clonotype has only a few counts. This chain links TRBV27 with TRBJ1-6; D gene ambiguous. The CDR3 has 14 residues. The ends were cut back, 5 bases at V and 6 bases at J, with 11 bases in the middle. In germline, CDR1 is MNHEY, CDR2 SMNVEV (reference sequence). Here the CDR3 DNA reads TGTGCCAGCAGTCCCCGGGTCCGTAATTCACCCCTCCACTTT. Protein: CASSPRVRNSPLHF.

This clonotype was seen many times. This rearrangement joins TRBV19 to TRBJ1-5; no clear D. Germline V gene lookup returns CDR1 LNHDA and CDR2 SQIVND (reference sequence). The V gene lost 5 bases and the J gene lost 3 bases, with 8 bases spanning the gap. The CDR3 runs 13 residues. CDR3 nucleotides: TGTGCCAGTAGTTATCGGGTCAATCAGCCCCAGCATTTT. Translated, it gives CASSYRVNQPQHF. Looking up the rest from reference TRBV19 and TRBJ1-5 gives the full variable domain: DGGITQSPKYLFRKEGQNVTLSCEQNLNHDAMYWYRQDPGQGLRLIYYSQIVNDFQKGDIAEGYSVSREKKESFPLTVTSAQKNPTAFYLCASSYRVNQPQHFGDGTRLSIL.

This clonotype was counted many times. The chain couples TRBV10-1 to TRBJ2-3; D ambiguous. There are 14 residues in the CDR3. The V gene lost 0 bases and the J gene lost 8 bases, with 12 bases spanning the gap. Looked up from germline, CDR1 is WNHNN and CDR2 is SYGVQD (reference sequence). The CDR3 spells CASSESKHVGTQYF. In DNA, the CDR3 is TGCGCCAGCAGTGAGTCGAAGCACGTCGGTACGCAGTATTTT.

Ten or more counts support this clonotype. The chain combines TRBV20-1 with TRBJ2-3; unclear D gene. V dropped 1 base and J dropped 5 bases, with 7 bases sitting between them. There are 12 residues in the CDR3. Looked up from germline, CDR1 is DFQATT and CDR2 is SNEGSKA (reference sequence). The CDR3 DNA is TGCAGTGCTAGAGGGGGTCAAGATACGCAGTATTTT. Its translation is CSARGGQDTQYF.

In this sample, this clonotype turned up many times. The chain uses TRBV15 and TRBJ1-2; 9 bases map to TRBD1. The germline V gene has CDR1 LNHNV and CDR2 YYDKDF (reference sequence). V lost 5 bases, J lost 4 bases, and 8 bases stayed unmatched. The CDR3 totals 15 residues. In DNA, the CDR3 is TGTGCCACCAGCCCAGGGACAGGGAGGGGCTATGGCTACACCTTC. Translating it yields CATSPGTGRGYGYTF.

The chain recombines TRBV12-3 or TRBV12-4 with TRBJ1-2; the match to TRBD1 covers 9 bases. The CDR3 extends over 14 amino acids. J gave up 5 bases and V 6 bases, and 7 bases lay outside the gene matches. CDR3 protein: CASSRTGGRYGYTF. The CDR3 DNA is TGTGCCAGCAGCCGAACAGGGGGCAGGTATGGCTACACCTTC.

In its sample, this clonotype was seen a few times. This chain uses TRBV27 with TRBJ1-5; possibly TRBD1 for D (5 bases). Trimming removed 7 bases at V and 3 bases at J, with 22 bases between. Germline CDR1 MNHEY, CDR2 SMNVEV (reference sequence). The CDR3 covers 17 residues. The CDR3 nucleotides are TGTGCCAGCAAACCAATGGGACTAGGGTCTCCCAATCAGCCCCAGCATTTT. This sequence encodes CASKPMGLGSPNQPQHF.

This clonotype has ten or more counts. CDR3 residues: CASARGLDSYEQYF. In DNA, the CDR3 is TGTGCCAGCGCACGGGGACTCGACTCCTACGAGCAGTACTTC. The chain recombines TRBV6-1 with TRBJ2-7; tentatively, D is TRBD2 (6 bases). The ends were cut back, 8 bases at V and 0 bases at J, with 14 bases in the middle. Germline loops: CDR1 MNHNS, CDR2 SASEGT. The CDR3 runs 14 residues.

The rearrangement uses TRBV6-1 and TRBJ1-6; D gene unclear. V was clipped by 3 bases and J by 7 bases, with 10 bases between them. The CDR3 contains 14 residues. From germline, CDR1 is MNHNS and CDR2 SASEGT. The CDR3 DNA reads TGTGCCAGCAGTGAGGCCGCTCCCAATTCACCCCTCCACTTT. Translation gives CASSEAAPNSPLHF.

In its sample, this clonotype was seen a few times. V is TRBV20-1 and J is TRBJ1-5; 10 nucleotides agree with TRBD1. Germline V gene sequence: CDR1 DFQATT, CDR2 SNEGSKA (reference sequence). There are 13 residues in the CDR3. The CDR3 nucleotides read TGCAGCTGGGGGACAGGGGCTAATCAGCCCCAGCATTTT. Translation: CSWGTGANQPQHF.

The chain joins TRBV12-3 or TRBV12-4 to TRBJ2-1, with 7 bases lining up with TRBD2. The junction had 12 bases not matched to a gene; V was cut back by 6 bases and J by 7 bases. CDR3 length: 15 residues. Written as DNA, the CDR3 is TGTGCCAGCAGCCCAGGAGCGGGAACGTTGAATGAGCAGTTCTTC. It yields the protein CASSPGAGTLNEQFF.

This clonotype was counted at least ten times. V usage is TRBV6-1 and J usage is TRBJ1-1, with TRBD1 as a possible D gene (5 bases). CDR1 MNHNS and CDR2 SASEGT come from the germline V gene. CDR3 length equals 14 residues. V lost 5 bases to trimming and J lost 0 bases, with 10 bases between them. CDR3 protein: CASSQQDMNTEAFF. The CDR3 bases are TGTGCCAGCAGTCAACAGGATATGAACACTGAAGCTTTCTTT.

The sample holds many counts of this clonotype. This sequence joins TRBV29-1 and TRBJ1-2; perhaps TRBD1 as D (5 bases). The CDR3 has 13 residues. Trimming removed 5 bases at V and 8 bases at J, with 18 bases between. Germline loops: CDR1 SQVTM, CDR2 ANQGSEA. This CDR3 is CSVSPGNQGGYTF. CDR3 nucleotides: TGCAGCGTTTCCCCAGGAAATCAGGGCGGCTACACCTTC.

This clonotype has ten or more counts. The chain has TRBV5-1 and TRBJ2-1, with D tentatively TRBD1 (5 bases). The CDR3 totals 16 residues. The V end was cut by 4 bases, the J end by 4 bases, with 18 bases between. Germline V gene lookup returns CDR1 SGHRS and CDR2 YFSETQ. CDR3 DNA: TGCGCCAGCAGCCAGCAGGGCCCCCCAGTGTACAATGAGCAGTTCTTC. Translated, it gives CASSQQGPPVYNEQFF.